Below are 28 T cell receptor beta chains sequenced from a single sample in a study of response to subunit inactivated influenza vaccine. TCRdb reprocessed the RT-PCR reads with MiXCR, giving one entry per CDR3 protein. The table records roughly 460,000 distinct CDR3 sequences, approximately 10% of them present only once. Sequenced material: PBMCs from blood, taken more than 35 days after vaccination. These receptors were obtained from a man aged 45-65 years who received an inactivated influenza vaccine.

The sample holds many counts of this clonotype. The chain has TRBV12-3 or TRBV12-4 and TRBJ2-1, with 8 nucleotides matching TRBD2. The V gene end was trimmed by 11 bases and the J gene end by 0 bases; junction bases not matched to a gene: 6. The CDR3 is made up of 14 amino acids. The CDR3 loop is CASQRGSSYNEQFF. In nucleotides, the CDR3 is TGTGCCTCACAGCGGGGGTCCTCCTACAATGAGCAGTTCTTC.

A word on this clonotype: The junction departs from the called germline gene at one end, perhaps through a read error. V is TRBV4-3 and J is TRBJ2-7; D perhaps matches TRBD2 (6 bases). This CDR3 has 15 residues. Per germline, CDR1 LGHNA and CDR2 YSLEER. CDR3 region: CASCQEHGGDRVQYF. The CDR3 nucleotides are TGCGCCAGCTGCCAAGAACACGGCGGGGACCGAGTTCAGTACTTC.

The chain links TRBV11-2 to TRBJ2-6, with a tentative D call TRBD2 (7 bases). The ends were cut back, 4 bases at V and 4 bases at J, with 20 bases in the middle. CDR1 is SGHAT and CDR2 is FQNNGV in the germline V gene. The CDR3 runs 18 residues. The CDR3 DNA sequence: TGTGCCAGCAGCTCTAAGTTGGCGGGGGCATCGGGGGCCAACGTCCTGACTTTC. Residues: CASSSKLAGASGANVLTF.

V is TRBV20-1 and J is TRBJ1-2; D possibly corresponds to TRBD1 (5 bases). Trimming left V 4 bases short and J 8 bases short, with 17 bases between. The CDR3 runs 13 residues. Germline V gives CDR1 DFQATT, CDR2 SNEGSKA (reference sequence). This CDR3 reads CSAIPYQGYGYTF. The CDR3 nucleotides read TGCAGTGCTATCCCCTATCAGGGTTACGGCTACACCTTC.

V is TRBV6-1 and J is TRBJ1-3; the D is unclear. The V and J ends lost 5 bases and 2 bases respectively, with 10 bases between them. Germline CDR1 and CDR2: MNHNS and SASEGT. CDR3 length equals 14 residues. For the CDR3, the DNA is TGTGCCAGCAGTCGGGCGGAGGCTGGAAACACCATATATTTT. Encoded protein: CASSRAEAGNTIYF.

This clonotype occurred a few times. The genes are TRBV4-3 and TRBJ2-5; D could derive from TRBD1 or TRBD2 (6 bases each). Germline V CDR1 and CDR2: LGHNA, YSLEER. This CDR3 is built from 15 residues. Trimming pared 1 base from V and 2 bases from J, leaving 11 bases between. As DNA, the CDR3 is TGCGCCAGCAGCCAAGTCGGGGGCACTCAAGAGACCCAGTACTTC. It codes for CASSQVGGTQETQYF.

There are many counts of this clonotype. The rearrangement joins TRBV7-9 to TRBJ2-5; D is possibly TRBD2 (6 bases). The CDR3 consists of 17 residues. Germline V lookup: CDR1 SEHNR, CDR2 FQNEAQ (reference sequence). The V end was cut by 0 bases, the J end by 4 bases, with 18 bases between. CDR3 protein: CASSLAELRLVGETQYF. DNA of the CDR3: TGTGCCAGCAGCTTAGCGGAACTGAGACTAGTCGGAGAGACCCAGTACTTC.

This clonotype showed up just a few times. This rearrangement joins TRBV6-1 to TRBJ2-7; D is possibly TRBD1 or TRBD2 (5 bases each). This CDR3 is built from 14 residues. Trimming took 4 bases from V and 2 from J, leaving 12 bases between them. Germline CDR1 and CDR2: MNHNS and SASEGT. This CDR3 is CASSGVGAAYEQYF. The CDR3 nucleotides are TGTGCCAGCAGTGGCGTCGGGGCCGCCTACGAGCAGTACTTC.

The rearrangement uses TRBV11-2 and TRBJ2-7; 7 bases align to TRBD2. The CDR3 loop spans 14 amino acids. V was clipped by 5 bases and J by 3 bases; unmatched bases: 7. The germline V gene has CDR1 SGHAT and CDR2 FQNNGV. The CDR3: CASSRYREVYEQYF. Here the CDR3 DNA reads TGTGCCAGCAGCCGATACCGGGAGGTCTACGAGCAGTACTTC.

This clonotype has only a few counts. The chain carries TRBV24-1 and TRBJ2-1; a weak D match, TRBD1 (8 bases). With 4 bases removed from V and 5 bases from J, the gap between germline ends came to 20 bases. The CDR3 is 17 amino acids. Germline V gene sequence: CDR1 KGHDR, CDR2 SFDVKD. The CDR3 bases are TGTGCCACCAGTGACTGGGGGGGGACAGGCCCTAACAATGAGCAGTTCTTC. Translated: CATSDWGGTGPNNEQFF.

The V and J genes are TRBV20-1 and TRBJ2-1; D possibly corresponds to TRBD2 (5 bases). The germline gives CDR1 DFQATT, CDR2 SNEGSKA (reference sequence). This CDR3 region has 12 residues. V dropped 5 bases and J dropped 6 bases, with 11 bases sitting between them. The CDR3 region is CSAPPSGNEQFF. For the CDR3, the DNA is TGCAGTGCTCCCCCGAGCGGCAATGAGCAGTTCTTC.

This clonotype was seen only a few times. The chain has TRBV12-3 or TRBV12-4 and TRBJ2-2; the match to TRBD1 covers 7 bases. Trimming took 5 bases from V and 0 from J; bases not matched to a gene: 6. The CDR3 has 16 amino acids. In DNA form, the CDR3 reads TGTGCCAGCAGTCCAAGACAGGGCTCGAACACCGGGGAGCTGTTTTTT. It yields the protein CASSPRQGSNTGELFF.

This clonotype was detected a few times. V usage is TRBV5-1 and J usage is TRBJ2-1, with 7 bases that match TRBD2. Trimming removed 4 bases from V and 10 bases from J; junction bases left unmatched: 8. This CDR3 is 13 amino acids long. Germline CDR1 and CDR2: SGHRS and YFSETQ. The CDR3 DNA follows: TGCGCCAGCAGCAAGGGGACTACCCGCGAGCAGTTCTTC. Translation gives CASSKGTTREQFF.

The chain recombines TRBV29-1 with TRBJ2-5; TRBD2 aligns across 12 bases. This CDR3 comprises 16 residues. Unmatched junction bases numbered 9, after V lost 2 bases and J lost 5 bases. Germline-derived CDR1 and CDR2 are SQVTM and ANQGSEA. The CDR3 spells CSVEILAGGSGETQYF. CDR3 bases: TGCAGCGTTGAAATCCTAGCGGGAGGGTCAGGGGAGACCCAGTACTTC.

This clonotype was detected ten times or more. The chain has TRBV20-1 and TRBJ2-5; D is unresolved. Germline-derived CDR1 and CDR2 are DFQATT and SNEGSKA (reference sequence). The CDR3 totals 13 residues. The V end lost 5 bases, the J end lost 5 bases, and 15 bases lay between the germline ends. In DNA form, the CDR3 reads TGCAGTGCTCCGACACTTACTCAGGAGACCCAGTACTTC. Translated, it gives CSAPTLTQETQYF.

This clonotype turned up a few times. The V gene is TRBV25-1, the J gene TRBJ2-5; no clear D. V shed 1 base and J shed 4 bases, with 7 bases lying between them. CDR3 size: 13 residues. The germline V gene has CDR1 MGHDK and CDR2 SYGVNS. The DNA of the CDR3 is TGTGCCAGCAGTGAATCGGTACCAGAGACCCAGTACTTC. This translates into CASSESVPETQYF.

This clonotype was recorded many times. The V and J genes are TRBV20-1 and TRBJ2-1; 13 nucleotides match TRBD2. Germline loops: CDR1 DFQATT, CDR2 SNEGSKA (reference sequence). This CDR3 is 14 amino acids long. V was clipped by 6 bases and J by 10 bases; unmatched bases: 9. Here the CDR3 DNA reads TGCAGTGCCGTCGGACTAGCGGGAGTAGGGGAGCAGTTCTTC. Translated, it gives CSAVGLAGVGEQFF.

The chain has TRBV10-3 and TRBJ2-1; 9 bases line up with TRBD2. Germline assignment: CDR1 ENHRY and CDR2 SYGVKD. After removal of 8 bases from V and 3 bases from J, the junction contained 8 bases not matched to a gene. The CDR3 has 15 residues. The CDR3 loop is CAIAGGRGDYNEQFF. The CDR3 DNA reads TGTGCCATCGCGGGAGGGAGAGGGGACTACAATGAGCAGTTCTTC.

This clonotype was seen a few times. The chain recombines TRBV10-3 with TRBJ2-7; D gene ambiguous. Looked up from germline, CDR1 is ENHRY and CDR2 is SYGVKD. V was pared by 3 bases and J by 3 bases, with 12 bases between. The CDR3 runs to 14 residues. The CDR3 nucleotides read TGTGCCATCAGTGATTTCCCGGACCTCTACGAGCAGTACTTC. Encoded protein: CAISDFPDLYEQYF.

The rearrangement uses TRBV28 and TRBJ2-7; weak D call: TRBD1 (5 bases). V lost 5 bases and J lost 5, with 16 bases in between. The V gene's germline CDR1 is MDHEN and CDR2 SYDVKM. CDR3 length equals 14 residues. CDR3 bases: TGTGCCAGCAGTATCCTGCAGGGAAGGGACGAGCAGTACTTC. This translates into CASSILQGRDEQYF.

This clonotype showed up many times. The chain recombines TRBV5-6 with TRBJ2-7, with D possibly being TRBD1 or TRBD2 (6 bases each). In germline, CDR1 is SGHDT, CDR2 YYEEEE. This CDR3 comprises 13 residues. The V end lost 4 bases, the J end lost 6 bases, and 14 bases lay between the germline ends. The CDR3 sequence is CASSAGQKIEQYF. The CDR3 nucleotides are TGTGCCAGCAGCGCGGGACAAAAGATCGAGCAGTACTTC.

This clonotype came up many times. V and J are TRBV18 and TRBJ2-7; D is perhaps TRBD1 or TRBD2 (5 bases each). Per germline, CDR1 KGHSH and CDR2 LQKENI. This CDR3 contains 14 residues. Trimming left V 0 bases short and J 7 bases short, with 13 bases between. In nucleotides, the CDR3 is TGTGCCAGCTCACCACCAGGGACCATCGGGGAGCAGTACTTC. Translated: CASSPPGTIGEQYF.

This chain links TRBV20-1 with TRBJ1-1, with D tentatively TRBD1 (6 bases). This CDR3 comprises 14 residues. V was shortened by 2 bases and J by 5 bases, with 15 bases between the two germline ends. Germline CDR1 reads DFQATT; CDR2 reads SNEGSKA (reference sequence). CDR3 in amino acids: CSARQGTKSTEAFF. The DNA of the CDR3 is TGCAGTGCTAGACAGGGGACAAAAAGTACTGAAGCTTTCTTT.

This clonotype has more than one count but fewer than ten. V and J are TRBV15 and TRBJ2-3, with a weak D call TRBD2 (5 bases). Germline V gene sequence: CDR1 LNHNV, CDR2 YYDKDF (reference sequence). The CDR3 has 16 amino acids. The V end was cut by 3 bases, the J end by 0 bases, with 13 bases between. The CDR3 spells CATSRSQLVSTDTQYF. CDR3 nucleotides: TGTGCCACCAGCAGGTCGCAACTAGTTAGCACAGATACGCAGTATTTT.

In this sample, this clonotype turned up many times. The chain is built from TRBV7-9 and TRBJ2-7, with 7 positions matching TRBD2. This CDR3 has 17 amino acids. The V gene's germline CDR1 is SEHNR and CDR2 FQNEAQ (reference sequence). V trimming: 1 base; J trimming: 0 bases; junction bases outside the gene matches: 9. This CDR3 is CASSLVIASGSSYEQYF. Here the CDR3 DNA reads TGTGCCAGCAGCTTAGTCATCGCTAGCGGTAGCTCCTACGAGCAGTACTTC. The whole variable domain, filled in from reference TRBV7-9 and TRBJ2-7, reads DTGVSQNPRHKITKRGQNVTFRCDPISEHNRLYWYRQTLGQGPEFLTYFQNEAQLEKSRLLSDRFSAERPKGSFSTLEIQRTEQGDSAMYLCASSLVIASGSSYEQYFGPGTRLTVT.

This clonotype has more than one count but fewer than ten. The CDR3 reads CASSRMSGGNNEQFF. In nucleotides, the CDR3 is TGTGCCAGCAGTAGAATGAGCGGGGGGAACAATGAGCAGTTCTTC. V is TRBV12-3 or TRBV12-4 and J is TRBJ2-1; 9 bases line up with TRBD2. The CDR3 has 15 amino acids. J lost 5 bases, V lost 5 bases, and 7 bases had no gene match.

At least ten counts were recorded for this clonotype. One junction end disagrees with the germline gene, perhaps due to a read error. The chain couples TRBV5-1 to TRBJ2-3; 7 bases are a match to TRBD1. This CDR3 spans 15 amino acids. Germline CDR1 reads SGHRS; CDR2 reads YFSETQ. The CDR3: CASSLGGRSTDTQYF. The DNA of the CDR3 is TGTGCCAGCAGCTTAGGGGGCAGATCCACAGATACGCAGTATTTT. The full variable domain, in which reference TRBV5-1 and TRBJ2-3 provide the parts outside the CDR3, is KAGVTQTPRYLIKTRGQQVTLSCSPISGHRSVSWYQQTPGQGLQFLFEYFSETQRNKGNFPGRFSGRQFSNSRSEMNVSTLELGDSALYLCASSLGGRSTDTQYFGPGTRLTVL.

The chain couples TRBV20-1 to TRBJ1-1; maybe TRBD1 (5 bases). Between the trimmed V and J ends, which lost 6 bases and 2 bases, there was a span of 19 bases. The V gene's germline CDR1 is DFQATT and CDR2 SNEGSKA (reference sequence). The CDR3 consists of 15 residues. Here the CDR3 DNA reads TGCAGTGCCTGTTTCGCCGGGACGGGTAACACTGAAGCTTTCTTT. It translates to CSACFAGTGNTEAFF.